The next 31 T cell receptor beta chains were all read from a single sample in a study of T-cell memory formation after mild COVID-19. From the 5' RACE reads, TCRdb called clonotypes with MiXCR, one entry per CDR3 protein. Of some 450,000 distinct CDR3 sequences listed, approximately 20% are singletons. Specimen: PBMCs or a T cell subset sorted from them (not recorded which). These receptors were taken from an adult woman who had mild COVID-19 (a few samples of this study predate the infection). Cell type and time point are not known.

This sequence joins TRBV9 and TRBJ2-6; 9 nucleotides match TRBD1. The CDR3 covers 16 residues. V shed 3 bases and J 2 bases; nucleotides not matched to a gene: 3. Germline V CDR1 and CDR2: SGDLS, YYNGEE. The CDR3 region has the DNA TGTGCCAGCAGCGCGGGGACAGGGCCTGGGGCCAACGTCCTGACTTTC. This translates into CASSAGTGPGANVLTF.

The gene calls are TRBV5-1 and TRBJ1-1, with D uncertain. Germline assignment: CDR1 SGHRS and CDR2 YFSETQ. This CDR3 contains 13 residues. V was cut by 4 bases and J by 3 bases, with 10 bases left in between. The CDR3 is CASSPLAYTEAFF. CDR3 coding DNA: TGCGCCAGCAGCCCGTTAGCTTACACTGAAGCTTTCTTT.

V and J are TRBV20-1 and TRBJ2-1; 8 positions agree with TRBD2. CDR1 and CDR2 from the germline V gene are DFQATT and SNEGSKA (reference sequence). The CDR3 is 12 residues long. The V segment lost 5 bases and the J segment 9 bases; nucleotides outside the gene matches: 6. This chain's CDR3 is CSALGLGVEQFF. The CDR3, as DNA: TGCAGTGCTCTGGGACTAGGAGTTGAGCAGTTCTTC.

This clonotype turned up a few times. This sequence joins TRBV7-9 and TRBJ2-7, with TRBD2 as a possible D gene (6 bases). V lost 3 bases to trimming and J lost 7 bases, with 13 bases between them. The CDR3 has 13 residues. CDR1 SEHNR and CDR2 FQNEAQ come from the germline V gene (reference sequence). The CDR3 region has the DNA TGTGCCAGCAGCTTGGGAGCGGGCCAGGAGCAGTACTTC. It codes for CASSLGAGQEQYF.

The V call is TRBV18, the J call TRBJ2-3; 9 nucleotides agree with TRBD1. Germline values: CDR1 KGHSH, CDR2 LQKENI. The junction had 6 bases not matched to a gene; V was cut back by 5 bases and J by 0 bases. This CDR3 has 16 amino acids. The CDR3 DNA is TGTGCCAGCTCAGCACAGGGGGCGGATAGCACAGATACGCAGTATTTT. Translated: CASSAQGADSTDTQYF.

A few counts support this clonotype. The rearrangement joins TRBV5-5 to TRBJ2-3; 12 bases agree with TRBD2. The germline gives CDR1 SGHKS, CDR2 YYEKEE (reference sequence). Trimming removed 4 bases from V and 1 base from J; junction bases left unmatched: 4. The CDR3 length is 16 residues. CDR3 DNA: TGTGCCAGCAGCCCCCTAGCGGGGGGGCGCACAGATACGCAGTATTTT. Residues: CASSPLAGGRTDTQYF.

This clonotype was detected a few times. The gene calls are TRBV7-7 and TRBJ2-7; TRBD2 matches 8 bases. V lost 4 bases and J lost 1; bases outside the gene matches: 6. Germline V gene data show CDR1 as SSHAT and CDR2 as FNYEAQ (reference sequence). The CDR3 consists of 15 residues. CDR3 protein: CASSSVAGPSYEQYF. CDR3 coding DNA: TGTGCCAGCAGCTCTGTAGCGGGGCCATCCTACGAGCAGTACTTC.

The table lists this clonotype with a few counts. The chain uses TRBV20-1 and TRBJ2-7; 7 nucleotides align to TRBD2. The CDR3 extends over 15 amino acids. The V gene end was trimmed by 0 bases and the J gene end by 2 bases; junction bases not matched to a gene: 7. Germline CDR1 is DFQATT and CDR2 is SNEGSKA (reference sequence). CDR3 protein: CSARDRPSGAYEQYF. For the CDR3, the DNA is TGCAGTGCTAGAGATCGACCCAGCGGGGCCTACGAGCAGTACTTC.

This clonotype was seen ten or more times. The rearrangement joins TRBV7-9 to TRBJ1-5; 7 bases line up with TRBD1. Trimming at V came to 4 bases and at J to 3 bases, leaving 3 bases not matched to a gene. The CDR3 contains 14 residues. Per germline, CDR1 SEHNR and CDR2 FQNEAQ (reference sequence). CDR3 protein: CASSSGTVNQPQHF. CDR3 DNA sequence: TGTGCCAGCAGCTCCGGGACAGTCAATCAGCCCCAGCATTTT. Full variable domain (outside the CDR3, taken from reference TRBV7-9 and TRBJ1-5): DTGVSQNPRHKITKRGQNVTFRCDPISEHNRLYWYRQTLGQGPEFLTYFQNEAQLEKSRLLSDRFSAERPKGSFSTLEIQRTEQGDSAMYLCASSSGTVNQPQHFGDGTRLSIL.

This clonotype was seen only a few times. The chain links TRBV6-5 to TRBJ2-1; tentative D call: TRBD2 (6 bases). V was shortened by 0 bases and J by 8 bases, with 11 bases between the two germline ends. CDR1 is MNHEY, CDR2 SVGAGI, per germline. The CDR3 runs to 14 residues. CDR3 sequence reads: CASSYSPGVDEQFF. The CDR3 DNA reads as TGTGCCAGCAGTTACTCGCCGGGAGTGGATGAGCAGTTCTTC.

This chain joins TRBV24-1 and TRBJ2-5; possibly TRBD2 for D (6 bases). V was shortened by 9 bases and J by 1 base, with 11 bases between the two germline ends. CDR3 length equals 13 residues. Germline V lookup: CDR1 KGHDR, CDR2 SFDVKD. CDR3 bases: TGTGCCACCCGCGGAGGGATCCAAGAGACCCAGTACTTC. Translating it yields CATRGGIQETQYF.

In its sample, this clonotype was seen a few times. The chain combines TRBV7-9 with TRBJ2-5; D is uncertain. The CDR3 has 13 amino acids. The V end was cut by 1 base, the J end by 5 bases, with 8 bases between. In germline, CDR1 is SEHNR, CDR2 FQNEAQ (reference sequence). Here the CDR3 DNA reads TGTGCCAGCAGCTTAGTAGCTCCTGAGACCCAGTACTTC. Translation: CASSLVAPETQYF.

V is TRBV5-1 and J is TRBJ1-2; 8 nucleotides line up with TRBD1. Germline lookup yields CDR1 SGHRS and CDR2 YFSETQ. The CDR3 is made up of 15 amino acids. Unmatched junction bases numbered 11, after V lost 3 bases and J lost 7 bases. Here the CDR3 DNA reads TGCGCCAGCAGCTACCAGACAGGGGCGGAGAGTGGCTACACCTTC. It codes for CASSYQTGAESGYTF.

This clonotype was seen a handful of times. The V call is TRBV18, the J call TRBJ2-7, with D possibly matching TRBD2 (6 bases). Germline-derived CDR1 and CDR2 are KGHSH and LQKENI. Trimming took off 3 bases at V and 2 bases at J, with 11 bases between the two ends. The CDR3 contains 14 residues. The CDR3 nucleotides are TGTGCCAGCTCACCGGGACTCGCCACCTACGAGCAGTACTTC. Protein: CASSPGLATYEQYF.

This chain connects TRBV20-1 to TRBJ1-2; the D gene is possibly TRBD1 (5 bases). The CDR3 is made up of 11 amino acids. With 7 bases removed from V and 7 bases from J, the gap between germline ends came to 13 bases. Germline-derived CDR1 and CDR2 are DFQATT and SNEGSKA (reference sequence). The CDR3 is CSVGGVGGYTF. Written as DNA, the CDR3 is TGCAGTGTCGGGGGAGTCGGTGGCTACACCTTC.

The V and J genes are TRBV29-1 and TRBJ2-1; D remains unclear. The germline CDR1 and CDR2 sequences are SQVTM and ANQGSEA. Between the trimmed V and J ends, which lost 6 bases and 9 bases, there was a span of 12 bases. The CDR3 contains 11 residues. The CDR3 loop is CSVRTGFEQFF. DNA for the CDR3: TGCAGCGTACGTACCGGGTTTGAGCAGTTCTTC.

This clonotype was observed a single time. The rearrangement links TRBV5-1 to TRBJ1-2, with a possible D match to TRBD1 (5 bases). The CDR3 consists of 14 residues. CDR1 and CDR2 from the germline V gene are SGHRS and YFSETQ. V was pared by 7 bases and J by 4 bases, with 17 bases between. CDR3 coding DNA: TGCGCCAGCGCAGAAGGGACGGAACGCTATGGCTACACCTTC. It specifies CASAEGTERYGYTF.

This clonotype was recorded a few times. This chain joins TRBV30 and TRBJ2-3; 8 positions agree with TRBD1. Germline V gene lookup returns CDR1 GTSNPN and CDR2 SVGIG (reference sequence). The CDR3 runs 15 residues. J gave up 0 bases and V 4 bases, and 6 bases lay outside the gene matches. The CDR3 DNA is TGTGCCTGGATACCGGGACAGGCTAGCACAGATACGCAGTATTTT. Its protein product is CAWIPGQASTDTQYF.

The J gene is TRBJ1-2, the V gene TRBV27, with 8 bases identical to TRBD1. V shed 0 bases, J shed 6 bases, and the junction held 6 bases outside the gene matches. This CDR3 region has 15 residues. CDR1 MNHEY and CDR2 SMNVEV come from the germline V gene (reference sequence). CDR3 sequence (DNA): TGTGCCAGCAGTTTATCCCTGGGACAGGTCGATGGCTACACCTTC. This translates into CASSLSLGQVDGYTF.

This chain connects TRBV12-3 or TRBV12-4 to TRBJ1-5; TRBD1 might be the D (6 bases). The V gene lost 5 bases and the J gene lost 5 bases, with 22 bases spanning the gap. CDR3 length: 17 residues. The CDR3 here is CASSPRRGAGYHQPQHF. CDR3 in DNA: TGTGCCAGCAGTCCGCGCCGGGGGGCAGGGTACCATCAGCCCCAGCATTTT.

The chain carries TRBV12-3 or TRBV12-4 and TRBJ1-1, with D unresolved. The CDR3 has 14 residues. Trimming cost V 4 bases and J 0 bases, with 9 bases left between them. The CDR3 DNA is TGTGCCAGCAGTTCTTGGGCCCTGAACACTGAAGCTTTCTTT. Translating it yields CASSSWALNTEAFF.

This clonotype was picked up a small number of times. The chain links TRBV24-1 to TRBJ2-2; no clear D. V lost 8 bases to trimming and J lost 1 base, with 13 bases between them. This CDR3 has 15 amino acids. The germline V gene has CDR1 KGHDR and CDR2 SFDVKD. The chain's CDR3 is CATKGSKGNTGELFF. CDR3 DNA: TGTGCCACCAAGGGAAGCAAGGGGAACACCGGGGAGCTGTTTTTT.

This clonotype was found a few times. The chain carries TRBV12-3 or TRBV12-4 and TRBJ1-2; D is undetermined. This CDR3 has 18 amino acids. Deletions cut 5 bases from V and 3 bases from J, with 25 bases between. This CDR3 is CASSPRLRGRGPYYGYTF. The CDR3 DNA reads as TGTGCCAGCAGTCCTCGGCTGCGGGGTAGAGGCCCGTACTATGGCTACACCTTC.

V is TRBV30 and J is TRBJ2-2; weak D call: TRBD2 (6 bases). The germline V gene encodes CDR1 GTSNPN and CDR2 SVGIG (reference sequence). The V end lost 2 bases, the J end lost 4 bases, and 11 bases lay between the germline ends. This CDR3 contains 14 residues. The CDR3 region is CAWSRGVGTGELFF. The CDR3 nucleotides read TGTGCCTGGAGTCGCGGGGTAGGCACCGGGGAGCTGTTTTTT.

In its sample, this clonotype was seen a few times. The J gene is TRBJ2-2, the V gene TRBV7-9; tentatively, D is TRBD1 (5 bases). Deletions cut 3 bases from V and 0 bases from J, with 17 bases between. Germline CDR1 and CDR2: SEHNR and FQNEAQ (reference sequence). This CDR3 comprises 18 residues. CDR3 coding DNA: TGTGCCAGCAGCTTGGGTCGAATAGCAGGGTCGAACACCGGGGAGCTGTTTTTT. Encoded protein: CASSLGRIAGSNTGELFF.

The table lists this clonotype with a few counts. The chain employs TRBV30 and TRBJ1-2; D unclear. CDR3 length: 13 amino acids. Germline V gene data show CDR1 as GTSNPN and CDR2 as SVGIG (reference sequence). V was shortened by 5 bases and J by 4 bases, with 14 bases between the two germline ends. The DNA for the CDR3 is TGTGCCTGGCGCCCGCCCGGGTTCTATGGCTACACCTTC. As protein: CAWRPPGFYGYTF.

This clonotype has more than one count but fewer than ten. The chain is built from TRBV12-3 or TRBV12-4 and TRBJ2-1; TRBD1 aligns across 7 bases. This CDR3 region has 17 residues. The V and J ends lost 3 bases and 7 bases, in that order; junction bases with no gene match: 15. Here the CDR3 reads CASSLTTGNGQLNEQFF. As DNA, the CDR3 is TGTGCCAGCAGTTTGACGACAGGGAACGGCCAATTAAATGAGCAGTTCTTC.

In this sample, this clonotype turned up a few times. The V and J genes are TRBV25-1 and TRBJ1-5, with a possible D match to TRBD1 (5 bases). V lost 4 bases to trimming and J lost 3 bases, with 7 bases between them. The germline gives CDR1 MGHDK, CDR2 SYGVNS. This CDR3 region has 13 residues. The CDR3 nucleotides read TGTGCCAGCAGTGGACAGCCCAATCAGCCCCAGCATTTT. This sequence encodes CASSGQPNQPQHF. The full variable domain, rest sourced from reference TRBV25-1 and TRBJ1-5, is EADIYQTPRYLVIGTGKKITLECSQTMGHDKMYWYQQDPGMELHLIHYSYGVNSTEKGDLSSESTVSRIRTEHFPLTLESARPSHTSQYLCASSGQPNQPQHFGDGTRLSIL.

This clonotype was seen a few times. The V gene is TRBV19, the J gene TRBJ2-7; D perhaps matches TRBD2 (6 bases). The CDR3 is 13 amino acids. V lost 3 bases, J lost 3 bases, and 9 bases lay in between. CDR1 and CDR2 from the germline V gene are LNHDA and SQIVND (reference sequence). CDR3 sequence: CASSMGSGYEQYF. CDR3 sequence (DNA): TGTGCCAGTAGTATGGGTAGCGGCTACGAGCAGTACTTC. Full variable domain (missing parts from reference TRBV19 and TRBJ2-7): DGGITQSPKYLFRKEGQNVTLSCEQNLNHDAMYWYRQDPGQGLRLIYYSQIVNDFQKGDIAEGYSVSREKKESFPLTVTSAQKNPTAFYLCASSMGSGYEQYFGPGTRLTVT.

This clonotype appeared many times. The V gene is TRBV7-9, the J gene TRBJ1-5, with D uncertain. Trimming left V 5 bases short and J 2 bases short, with 22 bases between. Looked up from germline, CDR1 is SEHNR and CDR2 is FQNEAQ (reference sequence). CDR3 length: 18 residues. The CDR3 coding sequence is TGTGCCAGCAGCCTGGTAGCCCCTAGCCGATTTGGCAATCAGCCCCAGCATTTT. Its protein product is CASSLVAPSRFGNQPQHF. Full variable domain (outside the CDR3, taken from reference TRBV7-9 and TRBJ1-5): DTGVSQNPRHKITKRGQNVTFRCDPISEHNRLYWYRQTLGQGPEFLTYFQNEAQLEKSRLLSDRFSAERPKGSFSTLEIQRTEQGDSAMYLCASSLVAPSRFGNQPQHFGDGTRLSIL.

The J gene is TRBJ2-3, the V gene TRBV3-1; 8 positions agree with TRBD2. Trimming removed 8 bases from V and 0 bases from J; junction bases left unmatched: 1. There are 13 residues in the CDR3. CDR1 and CDR2 from the germline V gene are LGHDT and YNNKEL (reference sequence). The CDR3 nucleotides read TGTGCCAGCGGACTAGCCAGCACAGATACGCAGTATTTT. It translates to CASGLASTDTQYF.